Sequencing of this T cell receptor (beta chain) was carried out in a study of blood T cell repertoires in COVID-19. Whole-study context: There were acute and convalescent COVID-19 samples, and they came from the United States, Italy and Spain. In each case, the material was cDNA or gDNA derived from T cells, B-cell-depleted T cells, or PBMCs.

The V gene's germline CDR1 is KGHSH and CDR2 LQKENI. Trimming cost V 2 bases and J 0 bases; bases outside gene matches: 10. The CDR3 sequence is 19 residues long. Clones were sequenced by immunoSEQ multiplex PCR, and TCRdb holds only the in-frame ones, with some missing. The sample shows about 240,000 clones, more than 70% of them seen only once. The V gene is TRBV18, the J gene TRBJ1-6; 7 bases are a match to TRBD1. Sample: peripheral blood. This TCR derives from a man at least 80 years old with acute or convalescent COVID-19. CDR3 loop: CASSPRRGRDGSYNSPLHF. The DNA of the CDR3 is TGTGCCAGCTCACCAAGGAGGGGGCGGGATGGCTCCTATAATTCACCCCTCCACTTT.